Reported below is one T cell receptor (beta chain). The antigen this receptor binds is unknown. Base-call qualities are not available, and no considerably larger clone is one nucleotide away. These data are taken from a study of cytomegalovirus exposure and HLA in healthy donors (dated by TCRdb to about 2017). Concerning the study at large: According to an earlier analysis of a few hundred of the donors, 150 million to 200 million T cells yielded 90 million to 140 million unique TCR beta sequences and 250 to 350 Gb of sequence data. An early release covering 550 to 650 HLA-typed donors comprised approximately 290 gigabases of sequencing data and roughly 85 million unique TCR sequences. The genetic ancestry cluster associated with self-reported Caucasian donors included 70% to 85% of the roughly 400 genotyped donors. The aim of the study was to test whether cataloging public T cell receptors could identify signatures of past pathogen exposure. Using immunosequencing, the study profiled T cell repertoires from about 610 subjects and related those repertoires to cytomegalovirus serostatus. Along with the approximately 620-subject first cohort, a separate validation cohort of over a hundred different subjects was used. To predict cytomegalovirus infection status, the study brought together high-throughput TCR immunosequencing, statistical association of individual TCRs with disease status, and machine learning. A later analysis re-analyzed previously published TCR beta repertoires from about 730 donors and added high-resolution HLA genotyping to study TCR occurrence patterns. Rather than using new phenotypic data, the later analysis identified candidate immune exposures from TCR beta sequences and from how often those sequences occurred across donors. In an earlier analysis of a few hundred of the donors, high-throughput TCR beta sequencing was used to judge whether each TCR beta V gene segment behaved as functional or pseudogenic. Donor age, sex, ethnicity and CMV serostatus were collected together with the repertoire data. In a later genetic analysis, genome-wide SNP genotypes for 398 of the 666 donors were used, and that subset was treated as a discovery cohort. All discovery cohort repertoires had been generated using a single sequencing platform. Both class I and class II loci were covered by HLA typing, at four-digit resolution. Typing coverage differed by locus: A, B, C, DRB1 and DQB1 were typed in roughly 629-640 donors, DQA1 in approximately 520, DPA1 in approximately 610, and DPB1 in 400 to 490. Roughly 5 DR-DQ haplotypes were treated as single units for association and clustering because of strong linkage in the cohort. On average, roughly 240,000 unique TCR beta nucleotide sequences were sequenced per donor among 398 genotyped donors of the cohort, with about 19% of those sequences being non-productive.

CDR1 and CDR2 were assigned from the germline V gene (reference sequence) as MNHEY and SMNVEV. From the cysteine up to the phenylalanine, the CDR3 has a length of 15 residues. Kept here is only the CDR3 DNA, which spans 45 bases and is read in frame from base 1. Between the V and J ends, shortened by 5 bases and 0 bases respectively, the junction contains 13 bases. Libraries were constructed by the immunoSEQ multiplex PCR assay. For the multiplex PCR, a mixture combining 60 forward primers for TCR Vbeta segments and 13 reverse primers for TCR Jbeta segments was used. Amplification of the CDR3 region of rearranged TCR beta genes was performed with a multiplex PCR assay on genomic DNA. Amplified TCR beta libraries were sequenced as 87-base-pair reads on the Illumina HiSeq System. The study's own analysis went as follows. Across the 670 or so repertoires, a later analysis counted 78 million or so unique TCR beta chains, about 10 million of which were shared by at least two donors. Raw reads were error-corrected and collapsed into unique sequences with a nearest-neighbor algorithm that merged closely related sequences to remove PCR and sequencing errors. V, D and J gene segments were assigned by aligning CDR3 sequences to IMGT reference sequences. For a sequence to be retained, a match of at least six nucleotides to both a V gene segment and a J gene segment was required. Rearrangements were classified as productive when the CDR3 lacked stop codons and remained in frame with V and J, and all other rearrangements were classified as non-productive. Following IMGT convention, CDR3 was defined as the stretch from the second conserved V-encoded cysteine to the conserved J-encoded phenylalanine. The earlier analysis of 550 to 650 of the donors excluded any sequence lacking an unambiguous match to a single V gene segment. In an earlier analysis of several hundred of the donors, V segments were called functional above 56.7% productive rearrangements and were called segregating when the between-donor standard deviation exceeded 5%. A statistical classification framework was built for diagnosing cytomegalovirus status from the catalog of TCR beta chain sequences. A later analysis assigned V and J genes by comparing TCR nucleotide sequences with IMGT/GENE-DB human TR gene sequences. Using the TCRdist pipeline, a later analysis assigned CDR3 sequences along with most-parsimonious VDJ recombination scenarios. In a later analysis, every TCR beta chain was defined by the combination of its CDR3 amino acid sequence and its V-gene family, and reads without a unique V-gene family were dropped. To address suspected cross-contamination and a sequencing artifact, a later analysis removed some 620 highly shared, low-generation-probability nucleotide sequences. For each public chain, a later analysis derived a clonal expansion index from normalized ranks of inferred template counts within each repertoire. In a later analysis, generation probabilities were computed using a VDJ recombination model fitted to out-of-frame rearrangements, and the results were checked against IGoR. Hypergeometric tests were used in a later analysis to score TCR-TCR, TCR-HLA and TCR-CMV co-occurrence, with a repertoire-size bias correction applied to the TCR pairs. To estimate false discovery rates, a later analysis permuted the HLA or CMV assignments 20 times. A later analysis grouped co-occurring TCRs with DBSCAN, adding TCRdist sequence similarity when clustering within HLA-allele-positive subsets. Repertoires with fewer than 30,000 or more than 120,000 public chains, plus five repertoires with anomalous nucleotide sharing, were excluded from co-occurrence clustering. This is the immuneACCESS table as TCRdb keeps it, with only in-frame sequences that have V and J called. A part of the clones is gone; compared with another copy, unresolved V genes explain less than half, and the rest is unexplained. D and trimming were read from the DNA, whereas the V and J calls and clone size are those reported in that table. Within this sample are 200,000 or so clones, with around three quarters of them counted one time only. The ten largest clones capture 15% to 19% of the sample.

In total, approximately 700 healthy bone marrow donors made up the cohort. At the time of sampling, all cohort members were nominally healthy, though unrecorded immune exposures were likely present. The donor tested CMV seronegative and was one of the 352 seronegative cohort members. A peripheral blood sample was provided by each donor, and peripheral blood mononuclear cells were used for TCR beta sequencing. Genomic DNA was extracted from the blood cell samples with the Qiagen DNeasy Blood Extraction Kit. General findings and caveats noted by the study authors: The study gave a list of over 150 TCR beta chains associated with cytomegalovirus. Presence/absence analyses assumed roughly uniform sequencing depth across donors, an assumption that may not hold. In vitro tests confirmed that a few of the cytomegalovirus-associated TCR beta chains recognize cytomegalovirus antigens. According to a later analysis, parvovirus B19, influenza, CMV and Epstein-Barr virus appeared linked to several top co-occurrence clusters. A group of highly shared sequence variants was considered likely to be a technical artifact of the sequencing pipeline. A later genetic analysis reported fewer N-insertions in productive TCRs among donors in an Asian-associated ancestry cluster than the roughly 690-donor mean. A further reported finding was that TCR beta sequences accurately predicted the HLA-A and HLA-B alleles for most subjects in the first cohort. An earlier analysis of approximately 590 of the donors showed that most TCR beta V segments appeared in productive rearrangements either about 87% or about 30% of the time, which broadly matched IMGT annotations. Because counts were too low, around 17 rarely observed V segments, including chromosome 9 orphons, were left out of the earlier analysis of a few hundred of the donors. It was suggested by the authors that the approach could potentially be generalized to other disease states and immunological phenotypes. An association between a missense DCLRE1C variant and V-gene and J-gene trimming of TCR beta chains was found in a later genetic analysis and replicated in an independent cohort. Strong co-occurrence of HLA alleles, especially DR and DQ, made assigning TCR associations to individual alleles difficult. According to a later analysis, most CMV-associated TCR beta chains appeared to be HLA-restricted, and the HLA associations seemed to be driven largely by CMV exposure. Because HLA typing was unavailable for some donors at each locus, only the typed subset was used in association tests. Only TCR beta chains were sequenced in this cohort, and the absence of alpha or paired-chain data limited detectable features. The classifier was reported to diagnose cytomegalovirus status with high specificity and sensitivity in both the original and validation cohorts. In a later analysis, HLA-associated TCR beta chains showed more clonal expansion and lower generation probabilities than non-associated chains that were equally common. For the cohort, immune exposure information was limited to CMV serostatus. The 87-base-pair reads could not distinguish some IMGT-functional V segments, including TRBV6-2 and TRBV6-3, so those segments were excluded. According to a later analysis, TCR association rates differed among HLA loci, with DRB1 alleles showing the most associated TCRs and HLA-C alleles showing the fewest. While some public TCRs were present in many individuals, most TCR sequences turned up only very rarely across donors. Correlated functional status among segregating V segments might reflect linkage disequilibrium, but an unknown experimental factor could not be ruled out. At a false discovery rate of 0.05, a later analysis linked 16,000 or so TCR beta sequences to specific HLA alleles.

The sample comprised PBMCs. Recombination connected TRBV27 to TRBJ1-1; TRBD1 might be the D gene, on 6 matching bases. The source is a middle-aged man in good health and CMV-seronegative. The CDR3 region has the sequence CASSPLRTVNTEAFF. The DNA sequence is TGTGCCAGCAGTCCTTTAAGGACAGTGAACACTGAAGCTTTCTTT.